What follows is one T cell receptor (beta chain) and its context. This record belongs to a study of blood T cell repertoires in COVID-19. Germline-derived CDR1 and CDR2 are PRHDT and FYEKMQ (reference sequence). The CDR3 length is 13 residues. Trimming took 4 bases from V and 3 from J, leaving 10 bases between them. Assay: immunoSEQ multiplex PCR; the TCRdb copy retains only in-frame clones and omits some. The sample includes under 300,000 clones, around 92% of them seen just once. The study counted Cohort 3 donors as recovered given two negative PCRs, clearance, or symptom resolution. The clonotype comes from a woman between 55 and 75 years old who had recovered from COVID-19. The rearrangement links TRBV13 to TRBJ2-7; D is possibly TRBD1 (5 bases). Sequencing was performed on PBMCs or T cells enriched from blood (not recorded which). CDR3 protein: CASSWGFHYEQYF. The CDR3 DNA sequence: TGTGCCAGCAGCTGGGGCTTCCACTACGAGCAGTACTTC.